Below, one TCR beta chain is given with its context. The antigen is unknown. Regions amplified from RNA transcripts were the TCR beta CDR3 regions. An initial round of RT-PCR targeting the TCR CDR3 relied on the HTBI primer set. TCRdb ran MiXCR on the multiplex PCR reads and lists one entry per CDR3 protein. This table holds 300,000 to 450,000 distinct CDR3 sequences, approximately 15% found once. The ends were cut back, 2 bases at V and 5 bases at J, with 13 bases in the middle. The CDR3 totals 14 residues. Looked up from germline, CDR1 is ENHRY and CDR2 is SYGVKD. This sample is part of a study of T cells in Graves' hyperthyroidism and ophthalmopathy. Study-wide findings and caveats: Blood samples included most of the expanded thyroid clonotypes exceeding 0.001.

This rearrangement joins TRBV10-3 to TRBJ2-7; possibly TRBD1 for D (6 bases). Sequencing was performed on blood. This receptor was obtained from a woman aged 55-70 years with Graves' hyperthyroidism. CDR3 in DNA: TGTGCCATCAGTGAGAGGCAGGGGTCCCACGAGCAGTACTTC. This gives the protein CAISERQGSHEQYF.